This T cell receptor (beta chain) was recovered during a study of cytomegalovirus exposure and HLA in healthy donors. The study, taken as a whole, reports: According to reports, the classifier identified cytomegalovirus status with high specificity and sensitivity. The tendency of first-cohort TCR clusters to co-occur in the 90 to 150 validation repertoires emerged from a later analysis. Usually a TCR sequence was rare, but some public TCRs were found in many donors. Investigators reported approximately 170 TCR beta chains as tied to cytomegalovirus.

This clone came up a few times. Antigen unknown. Data came from immunoSEQ multiplex PCR; TCRdb stores just in-frame clones and leaves some out. There are 100,000 to 150,000 clones in the sample; under 90% occur only once, and 3% to 3.5% lies in the top ten. Germline values: CDR1 SNHLY, CDR2 FYNNEI. Trimming removed 7 bases from V and 7 bases from J, with 16 bases in between. This CDR3 has 13 residues. The receptor was derived from a man aged 25 to 40 in good health and CMV-seronegative. The sample was PBMCs. The chain recombines TRBV2 with TRBJ1-2; the D gene is possibly TRBD1 (6 bases). CDR3 protein: CASTEPGVGGYTF. The CDR3 DNA follows: TGTGCCAGCACAGAGCCAGGGGTGGGTGGCTACACCTTC.